This T cell receptor beta chain was captured in a study of T cells in Graves' hyperthyroidism and ophthalmopathy. Study-level points and caveats: Most thyroid-expanded clonotypes above 0.001 were also found in blood.

The hyperthyroidism patients had all been newly diagnosed, and their disease duration was under 2 months. Their ages ranged from 18 to 65 years. A patient was excluded if there was uncontrolled infection, other autoimmune disease, pregnancy or lactation. Thyroid ultrasound, orbital computed tomography, clinical symptoms, and serum thyroxine and TRAb underpinned diagnoses. Trimming took 5 bases from V and 3 from J; bases not matched to a gene: 8. The CDR3 contains 17 residues. CDR1 SEHNR and CDR2 FQNEAQ come from the germline V gene (reference sequence). On this clonotype itself: Its antigen remains unknown.

TCR beta CDR3 regions were amplified from RNA transcripts. First-round RT-PCR targeting the TCR CDR3 was performed with the HTBI primer set. TCRdb reprocessed the multiplex PCR reads via MiXCR and lists one record per CDR3 protein. Found here are some 360,000 distinct CDR3 sequences, 11% to 15% of them singletons; the top ten hold about 10%. The material sequenced was blood. The receptor was derived from a woman aged 55-69 years with Graves' hyperthyroidism. V gene TRBV7-9 combines with J gene TRBJ2-2; 11 positions match TRBD2. CDR3 protein: CASSLIAGGPHTGELFF. The CDR3 DNA is TGTGCCAGCAGCCTTATAGCGGGAGGGCCCCACACCGGGGAGCTGTTTTTT.